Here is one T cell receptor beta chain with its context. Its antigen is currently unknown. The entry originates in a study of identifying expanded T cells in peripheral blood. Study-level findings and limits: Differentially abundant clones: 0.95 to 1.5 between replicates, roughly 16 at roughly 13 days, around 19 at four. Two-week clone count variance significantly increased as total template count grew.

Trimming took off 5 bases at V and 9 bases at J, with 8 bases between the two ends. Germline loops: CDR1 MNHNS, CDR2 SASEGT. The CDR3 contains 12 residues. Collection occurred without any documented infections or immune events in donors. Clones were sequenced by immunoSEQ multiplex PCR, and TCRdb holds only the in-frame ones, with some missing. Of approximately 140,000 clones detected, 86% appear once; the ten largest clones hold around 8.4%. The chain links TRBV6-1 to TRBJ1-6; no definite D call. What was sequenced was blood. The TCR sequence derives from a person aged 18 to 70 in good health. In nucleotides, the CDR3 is TGTGCCAGCAGTTCCCGGGCTTCACCCCTCCACTTT. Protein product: CASSSRASPLHF.